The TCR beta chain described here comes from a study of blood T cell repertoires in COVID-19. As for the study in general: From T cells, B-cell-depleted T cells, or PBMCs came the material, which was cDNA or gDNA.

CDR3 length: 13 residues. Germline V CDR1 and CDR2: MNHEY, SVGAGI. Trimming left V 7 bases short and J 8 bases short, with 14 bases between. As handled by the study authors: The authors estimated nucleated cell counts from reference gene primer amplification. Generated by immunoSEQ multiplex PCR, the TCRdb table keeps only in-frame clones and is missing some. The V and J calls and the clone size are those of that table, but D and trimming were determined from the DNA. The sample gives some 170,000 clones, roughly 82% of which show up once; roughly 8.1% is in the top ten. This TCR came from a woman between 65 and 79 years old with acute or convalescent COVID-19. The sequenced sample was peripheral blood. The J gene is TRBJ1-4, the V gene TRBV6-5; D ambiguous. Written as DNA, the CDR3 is TGTGCCAGCATACGGGCGAGGGAAGAAAAACTGTTTTTT. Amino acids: CASIRAREEKLFF.